These 19 T cell receptor beta chains came from one sample sequenced in a study of cytomegalovirus exposure and HLA in healthy donors. The PCR contained 60 Vbeta and 13 Jbeta primers. Clones were sequenced by immunoSEQ multiplex PCR, and TCRdb holds only the in-frame ones, with some missing. The profile shows roughly 90,000 clones, 80% of them singletons. Sequencing used PBMCs. The receptors stem from a man aged 18-30 years in good health and CMV-seronegative.

This clone was detected a few times. The chain links TRBV7-2 to TRBJ2-2, with 10 bases fitting TRBD2. Trimming cost V 7 bases and J 4 bases; bases outside gene matches: 12. Per the germline V gene, CDR1 is SGHTA and CDR2 is FQGNSA. The CDR3 runs to 17 residues. Written as DNA, the CDR3 is TGTGCCAGCACCCAAAGCGGGGGGGCCAGGGTCACCGGGGAGCTGTTTTTT. It codes for CASTQSGGARVTGELFF.

This clone was counted a few times. The chain combines TRBV6-5 with TRBJ1-1, with D perhaps TRBD1 (5 bases). The CDR3 covers 14 residues. V shed 8 bases and J shed 4 bases, with 17 bases lying between them. Per the germline V gene, CDR1 is MNHEY and CDR2 is SVGAGI. The CDR3 nucleotides read TGTGCCAGCCTGCCGCCAGGGAGGGTCACTGAAGCTTTCTTT. It is translated as CASLPPGRVTEAFF.

This chain joins TRBV27 and TRBJ2-2; TRBD2 aligns across 8 bases. The CDR3 extends over 16 amino acids. V shed 4 bases and J 2 bases; nucleotides not matched to a gene: 6. CDR1 and CDR2 (germline): MNHEY, SMNVEV (reference sequence). The CDR3 loop reads CASSYGGGLNTGELFF. The CDR3 bases are TGTGCCAGCAGTTACGGGGGGGGGCTAAACACCGGGGAGCTGTTTTTT.

Concerning this clone itself: Other DNA variants within this sample encode the same CDR3. The rearrangement uses TRBV4-2 and TRBJ1-2; possibly TRBD1 for D (5 bases). CDR1 is LGHNA and CDR2 is YNFKEQ in the germline V gene. Trimming stripped 0 bases from V and 3 bases from J, with 5 bases between. This CDR3 has 13 residues. Here the CDR3 DNA reads TGTGCCAGCAGCCAAGACAGGGACTATGGCTACACCTTC. This sequence encodes CASSQDRDYGYTF.

The chain recombines TRBV11-2 with TRBJ2-5, with D perhaps TRBD2 (6 bases). Deletions cut 0 bases from V and 5 bases from J, with 10 bases between. In germline, CDR1 is SGHAT, CDR2 FQNNGV. CDR3 length: 14 residues. The CDR3 reads CASSLEPSVETQYF. CDR3 DNA sequence: TGTGCCAGCAGCTTAGAACCTAGCGTGGAGACCCAGTACTTC.

The V and J genes are TRBV7-8 and TRBJ2-7; tentative D call: TRBD1 (6 bases). The germline gives CDR1 SGHVS, CDR2 FQNEAQ. The CDR3 is 14 amino acids. The germline V and J ends were trimmed by 9 bases and 2 bases, with 17 bases remaining between them. The CDR3 bases are TGTGCCAGTCTATCGGGACACAGCACCTACGAGCAGTACTTC. This sequence encodes CASLSGHSTYEQYF.

V usage is TRBV7-7 and J usage is TRBJ2-1, with D possibly matching TRBD2 (6 bases). V was shortened by 5 bases and J by 4 bases, with 15 bases between the two germline ends. The CDR3 is 15 residues long. The V gene's germline CDR1 is SSHAT and CDR2 FNYEAQ (reference sequence). In DNA, the CDR3 is TGTGCCAGCAGCCCAAGGAGGGGAGATTACAATGAGCAGTTCTTC. Its protein product is CASSPRRGDYNEQFF.

The chain carries TRBV30 and TRBJ2-7; D is unresolved. The germline V gene has CDR1 GTSNPN and CDR2 SVGIG (reference sequence). This CDR3 comprises 13 residues. The V gene lost 4 bases and the J gene lost 3 bases, with 13 bases spanning the gap. The CDR3 DNA follows: TGTGCCTGGATTAGCAGCAGAGTCTACGAGCAGTACTTC. It translates to CAWISSRVYEQYF.

This chain connects TRBV7-8 to TRBJ2-5, with 13 bases lining up with TRBD2. CDR1 and CDR2 from the germline V gene are SGHVS and FQNEAQ. Trimming took 5 bases from V and 4 from J; bases not matched to a gene: 7. This CDR3 comprises 16 residues. The CDR3 loop is CASSQLAGGLGETQYF. The CDR3 DNA sequence: TGTGCCAGCAGCCAACTAGCGGGGGGGCTGGGAGAGACCCAGTACTTC.

The chain employs TRBV7-7 and TRBJ2-1, with D uncertain. Germline V gene sequence: CDR1 SSHAT, CDR2 FNYEAQ (reference sequence). The germline V and J ends were trimmed by 3 bases and 1 base, with 10 bases remaining between them. The CDR3 has 15 amino acids. In nucleotides, the CDR3 is TGTGCCAGCAGCTTGAGTCAGGCGTCCTACAATGAGCAGTTCTTC. Protein: CASSLSQASYNEQFF.

This clone was observed a handful of times. This chain uses TRBV10-3 with TRBJ1-1, with TRBD1 as a possible D gene (5 bases). The CDR3 is 14 amino acids. Trimming took off 0 bases at V and 7 bases at J, with 12 bases between the two ends. Germline CDR1 and CDR2: ENHRY and SYGVKD. DNA of the CDR3: TGTGCCATCAGTGAGTCGGGACTTTCGGGTGAAGCTTTCTTT. Amino acid sequence: CAISESGLSGEAFF.

This clone was counted a single time. The V call is TRBV6-5, the J call TRBJ1-2; 12 nucleotides match TRBD1. The CDR3 spans 14 residues. CDR1 and CDR2 from the germline V gene are MNHEY and SVGAGI. Trimming cost V 7 bases and J 5 bases; bases outside gene matches: 5. The chain's CDR3 is CASMGQGAGYGYTF. CDR3 DNA sequence: TGTGCCAGCATGGGACAGGGGGCGGGTTATGGCTACACCTTC.

The genes are TRBV5-1 and TRBJ2-7, with a tentative D call TRBD2 (5 bases). The CDR3 sequence is 12 residues long. Germline CDR1 and CDR2: SGHRS and YFSETQ. V was clipped by 5 bases and J by 5 bases, with 11 bases between them. The CDR3 bases are TGCGCCAGCAGGAGGGTTGAGGACGAGCAGTACTTC. This codes for CASRRVEDEQYF.

The J gene is TRBJ1-1, the V gene TRBV6-6, with D uncertain. Trimming took off 5 bases at V and 4 bases at J, with 20 bases between the two ends. The CDR3 length is 16 residues. Germline-derived CDR1 and CDR2 are MNHNY and SVGAGI (reference sequence). The CDR3 loop is CASSPLDWMSGTEAFF. The DNA of the CDR3 is TGTGCCAGCAGTCCCCTCGACTGGATGTCCGGCACTGAAGCTTTCTTT.

As DNA, the CDR3 is TGTGCCAGCTCCCCTTCGGCCCCGTCGACAGGGATTTTGTACTTC. It codes for CASSPSAPSTGILYF. V gene TRBV18 combines with J gene TRBJ2-5; 7 positions agree with TRBD1. CDR1 KGHSH and CDR2 LQKENI come from the germline V gene. The CDR3 spans 15 residues. Unmatched junction bases numbered 20, after V lost 6 bases and J lost 13 bases.

A remark on this clone: One end of the junction fails to match germline, which may point to a read error. The V and J genes are TRBV18 and TRBJ2-5; 12 bases are a match to TRBD2. Germline V CDR1 and CDR2: KGHSH, LQKENI. This CDR3 has 16 amino acids. The CDR3 loop is CASSSPLAGGHGTQYF. In DNA, the CDR3 is TGTGCCAGCTCATCACCGCTAGCGGGGGGGCACGGGACCCAGTACTTC.

This clone came up a few times. The V gene is TRBV10-3, the J gene TRBJ1-4, with a tentative D call TRBD1 (5 bases). Trimming left V 4 bases short and J 2 bases short, with 5 bases between. Germline V gives CDR1 ENHRY, CDR2 SYGVKD. The CDR3 has 13 amino acids. CDR3 nucleotides: TGTGCCATCAGTGGACAGACTAATGAAAAACTGTTTTTT. This translates into CAISGQTNEKLFF.

A single count supports this clone. The chain recombines TRBV5-1 with TRBJ1-2; D remains unclear. This CDR3 spans 12 amino acids. V was cut by 4 bases and J by 8 bases, with 12 bases left in between. Germline V CDR1 and CDR2: SGHRS, YFSETQ. This chain's CDR3 is CASSLLGEGYTF. For the CDR3, the DNA is TGCGCCAGCAGCCTCCTCGGGGAGGGCTACACCTTC.

The chain combines TRBV5-5 with TRBJ1-6, with D maybe TRBD1 (5 bases). CDR1 is SGHKS and CDR2 is YYEKEE in the germline V gene (reference sequence). Trimming shortened V by 4 bases and J by 5 bases, and 13 bases separated the two germline ends. The CDR3 has 15 amino acids. The DNA for the CDR3 is TGTGCCAGCAGCACCGGGGGGTTGAATAATTCACCCCTCCACTTT. This translates into CASSTGGLNNSPLHF. Supplemented by reference TRBV5-5 and TRBJ1-6, the full variable domain reads DAGVTQSPTHLIKTRGQQVTLRCSPISGHKSVSWYQQVLGQGPQFIFQYYEKEERGRGNFPDRFSARQFPNYSSELNVNALLLGDSALYLCASSTGGLNNSPLHFGNGTRLTVT.